What follows are 6 T cell receptor beta chains derived from one specimen sequenced in a study of follicular helper T cells after annual influenza vaccination. The time point: 2015-2016 season, 7 days after influenza vaccination. TCRdb keeps only in-frame clones here, not all; method: immunoSEQ multiplex PCR. Of approximately 840 clones in the sample, 72% were seen once. Sequencing was performed on CXCR5+ CD38+ circulating T follicular helper cells from blood, taken 7 days after influenza vaccination. The subset here: circulating Tfh, non-naive CD4+CXCR5+PD-1+ (ICOS+CD38+ or ICOS-CD38-). These receptors originate from an adult who received the influenza vaccine.

The chain employs TRBV7-2 and TRBJ1-3; D perhaps matches TRBD1 (5 bases). The CDR3 covers 14 residues. Trimming pared 2 bases from V and 8 bases from J, leaving 13 bases between. Germline V gene data show CDR1 as SGHTA and CDR2 as FQGNSA. This chain's CDR3 is CASSLRGIQDTIYF. For the CDR3, the DNA is TGTGCCAGCAGCTTACGGGGGATCCAGGACACCATATATTTT.

The chain employs TRBV1 and TRBJ2-5. TRBV1 corresponds to a pseudogene. This CDR3 has 10 amino acids. The CDR3 reads CLVGQETQYF. The CDR3 region has the DNA TGCTTGGTAGGCCAAGAGACCCAGTACTTC.

This sequence joins TRBV7-2 and TRBJ1-5; possibly TRBD1 for D (5 bases). CDR3 size: 14 residues. Trimming left V 5 bases short and J 3 bases short, with 11 bases between. The germline CDR1 and CDR2 sequences are SGHTA and FQGNSA. The CDR3 spells CASSSLGPNQPQHF. The DNA for the CDR3 is TGTGCCAGCAGCAGCCTGGGGCCCAATCAGCCCCAGCATTTT.

The V call is TRBV6-9, the J call TRBJ1-2; tentatively, D is TRBD1 (5 bases). The CDR3 sequence is 13 residues long. Germline V lookup: CDR1 MNHGY, CDR2 SVAAGI. V lost 4 bases and J 4 bases, leaving 10 bases between the germline ends. The chain's CDR3 is CASSSVGGYGYTF. The CDR3 DNA is TGTGCCAGCAGTTCGGTGGGGGGCTATGGCTACACCTTC.

The chain employs TRBV4-3 and TRBJ2-1; tentatively, D is TRBD2 (5 bases). Trimming stripped 3 bases from V and 9 bases from J, with 9 bases between. This CDR3 has 12 amino acids. Germline lookup yields CDR1 LGHNA and CDR2 YSLEER. The CDR3 nucleotides are TGCGCCAGCAGCCACCCCCGGGGTGAGCAGTTCTTC. Encoded protein: CASSHPRGEQFF.

The V gene is TRBV19, the J gene TRBJ1-5, with 9 bases aligning to TRBD1. With V trimmed by 7 bases and J by 6 bases, 7 bases remained unmatched. The CDR3 extends over 14 amino acids. Per germline, CDR1 LNHDA and CDR2 SQIVND (reference sequence). CDR3 sequence: CASKGTGLFQPQHF. DNA for the CDR3: TGTGCCAGTAAGGGGACAGGGTTGTTTCAGCCCCAGCATTTT.